Here is one TCR beta chain with its context. Its antigen remains unidentified. No base qualities exist here, and no much larger clone lies one base off it. This sample is part of a study of shared clonotypes between healthy human individuals (TCRdb year 2020). Broadly, across the study: The cohort comprised a couple of women and a few men aged 18 to 49 years. Per donor, three plates each were used for CD4 naive and CD4 memory, two for CD8 naive, and one for CD8 memory. To estimate repertoire size and how much clonotypes are shared between individuals, the study performed deep sequencing of blood TCR repertoires from about five healthy adults. Different laboratories and diverse techniques were used to prepare libraries and sequence TCR repertoires, to increase sequencing depth and limit assay-specific biases. Per donor, leukapheresis produced somewhere between about 0.94 and 9 billion PBMCs.

The donors were healthy, HIV-negative adults who had no recently reported acute infections or vaccinations. Every donor was a Caucasian adult residing in Nashville, Tennessee, USA. CD4+ T cells were enriched by magnetic negative selection; naive cells were then positively selected on CD45RA, and the negative fraction formed the memory subset. Blood was collected by leukapheresis, and PBMCs were isolated by Ficoll-Histopaque density gradient centrifugation and then cryopreserved in liquid nitrogen vapor phase. Analytical flow cytometry was used to check the purity and quantity of each magnetically sorted T cell population. From each sorted fraction, genomic DNA was isolated and quantified by UV absorbance on a Nanodrop 2000c. The research as a whole found: Roughly 5.2% of naive CD4, 3% to 3.5% of naive CD8, roughly 2.5% of memory CD4, and approximately 0.39% of memory CD8 clonotypes were shared across several donors. Sampling was restricted to blood, and TCR repertoires in tissue are likely to differ from TCR repertoires in blood. Compared with non-shared clonotypes, the clonotypes found in all four sorted-subset donors had higher generation probabilities. Because the study included only a small number of donors, the genetic and exposure-history diversity represented was limited. Pairwise subsampling led to the expectation that sequencing depth would affect the degree of clonotype sharing among donors. Naive subsets generally had larger estimated clonotype richness than memory subsets. Rarefaction of sorted-subset datasets indicated incomplete sequencing despite the large sequencing depth.

Using the deep immunoSEQ assay, multiplex PCR amplified TCR CDR3 regions from genomic DNA. For each cell subset, the extracted genomic DNA was distributed evenly across all wells of several immunoSEQ 96-well plates, and each plate served as one replicate. For sorted subsets, 150 to 200 ng genomic DNA, equal to about 30,000 T cell genomes, was loaded into each replicate PCR. The purified libraries were quantified using a Qubit 3.0 fluorometer, sized with a Bioanalyzer 2100, and then quantified again using the KAPA Library Quantification kit. A separate single-read 150-cycle Illumina NextSeq 550 flow cell was used to sequence each immunoSEQ 96-well plate. The paper's data handling went like this. Because the immunoSEQ output held only junctional sequences and lacked quality scores, the filtering could not match the filtering applied to full-length reads. To assign V/J genes and CDR3, sequences were annotated against IMGT germline references using PyIR, a Python wrapper for IgBLAST v1.9. Reads were filtered out if the reads had weak V/J assignments (E-value above 1e-6), no CDR3, stop codons, out-of-frame junctions, or ambiguous translated residues. A V3J clonotype was defined by an identical inferred V gene, J gene, and CDR3 amino acid sequence. The percentage overlap between two repertoires was calculated by dividing the number of shared unique clonotypes by the size of the smaller repertoire. RTK rarefaction, the Chao1 estimator, and Recon v2.1 estimates of unobserved clonotypes were used to assess repertoire richness. OLGA was used to compute generation probabilities for all TCRbeta clonotypes that the gDNA method yielded from several donors. TCRdb carries this immuneACCESS record with in-frame sequences only. Its versions omit some clonotypes, under half of them owing to an unresolved V gene in the studies checked, with the rest unexplained. That table supplies the V and J calls and clone size; D and trimming were determined from the DNA. This sample lists 2,100,000 or so clones; under 97% were detected once. The ten largest clonotypes hold approximately 0.13% of the sample.

From a lookup of the germline V gene, CDR1 and CDR2 are SQVTM and ANQGSEA. V trim: 0 bases; J trim: 7 bases; unmatched bases: 12. The CDR3, cysteine through phenylalanine, is 16 amino acids long. This entry keeps only the CDR3 DNA: 48 bases, framed from base 1. Sequencing was carried out using naive CD4+ T cells sorted from blood. Reading the label with the study, this specimen's cell subset or site is: CD45RA+ positively selected. This chain is built from TRBV29-1 and TRBJ1-2, with 9 bases in between that match TRBD1. The sequence was obtained from a man aged 18 to 30 in good health. The CDR3 protein: CSVEDRIGTGKGGYTF. In nucleotide form, the sequence is TGCAGCGTTGAAGATCGAATCGGGACAGGGAAGGGTGGCTACACCTTC.